Listed below are T cell receptor beta chains from one sample, sequenced in a study of blood T cell repertoires in COVID-19. The repertoire was sequenced with immunoSEQ multiplex PCR; TCRdb's copy has only in-frame clones and lacks some. The sample has over 200,000 clones; 84% are singletons. The specimen sequenced was PBMCs or T cells enriched from blood (not recorded which). All receptors come from a man aged 55 to 69 who had recovered from COVID-19. Both conserved end residues are part of each CDR3. The D gene is left open where the match is weak.

j_call: TRBJ2-1
d_call: TRBD2
v_call: TRBV6-2/TRBV6-3
cdr3_aa: CASTPLPLAGGPHEQFF
cdr3_nt: TGTGCCAGCACCCCTCTACCACTAGCGGGGGGGCCTCATGAGCAGTTCTTC

j_call: TRBJ2-5
d_call: TRBD2
v_call: TRBV7-7
cdr3_aa: CASSSSGGSLGETQYF
cdr3_nt: TGTGCTAGCAGTTCTAGCGGGGGCAGCCTGGGGGAGACCCAGTACTTC

j_call: TRBJ2-2
d_call: -
v_call: TRBV16
cdr3_aa: CASSPTANTGELFF
cdr3_nt: TGTGCCAGCAGCCCGACAGCGAACACCGGGGAGCTGTTTTTT

j_call: TRBJ1-5
d_call: -
v_call: TRBV2
cdr3_aa: CASTAQGRQPQHF
cdr3_nt: TGTGCCAGCACGGCGCAGGGCCGTCAGCCCCAGCATTTT

j_call: TRBJ1-2
d_call: TRBD1
v_call: TRBV5-1
cdr3_aa: CASSLGTGGAYGYTF
cdr3_nt: TGCGCCAGCAGCTTGGGAACAGGGGGCGCATATGGCTACACCTTC

j_call: TRBJ2-4
d_call: TRBD2
v_call: TRBV3-1/TRBV3-2
cdr3_aa: CASSRPGTSSAKNIQYF
cdr3_nt: TGTGCCAGCAGCCGCCCCGGGACTAGCTCAGCCAAAAACATTCAGTACTTC

j_call: TRBJ2-1
d_call: TRBD2
v_call: TRBV11-2
cdr3_aa: CASSASGTSDNEQFF
cdr3_nt: TGTGCCAGCAGCGCATCCGGGACTAGTGACAATGAGCAGTTCTTC

j_call: TRBJ2-1
d_call: -
v_call: TRBV29-1
cdr3_aa: CSVDRVSYNEQFF
cdr3_nt: TGCAGCGTTGACAGGGTATCCTACAATGAGCAGTTCTTC

j_call: TRBJ1-6
d_call: -
v_call: TRBV12-5
cdr3_aa: CASGKEQGSPLHF
cdr3_nt: TGTGCTAGTGGTAAAGAACAGGGTTCACCCCTCCACTTT

j_call: TRBJ2-5
d_call: -
v_call: TRBV19
cdr3_aa: CASSPAGIEETQYF
cdr3_nt: TGTGCCAGTAGTCCAGCAGGGATTGAAGAGACCCAGTACTTC

j_call: TRBJ1-5
d_call: TRBD1
v_call: TRBV19
cdr3_aa: CASSISGQGGSNQPQHF
cdr3_nt: TGTGCCAGTAGTATCTCCGGACAGGGTGGGAGCAATCAGCCCCAGCATTTT

j_call: TRBJ2-7
d_call: -
v_call: TRBV12-5
cdr3_aa: CASGPTHLAHEQYF
cdr3_nt: TGTGCTAGTGGCCCTACTCATTTAGCACACGAGCAGTACTTC

j_call: TRBJ1-2
d_call: -
v_call: TRBV7-2
cdr3_aa: CASILEGGSGYGYTF
cdr3_nt: TGTGCCAGCATCCTGGAGGGAGGGTCGGGCTATGGCTACACCTTC

j_call: TRBJ1-6
d_call: TRBD1
v_call: TRBV7-9
cdr3_aa: CASSFGTGGNSPLHF
cdr3_nt: TGTGCCAGCAGCTTCGGGACAGGGGGGAATTCACCCCTCCACTTT

j_call: TRBJ2-3
d_call: -
v_call: TRBV4-3
cdr3_aa: CASSQGGRGPDTQYF
cdr3_nt: TGCGCCAGCAGCCAAGGAGGTAGGGGCCCAGATACGCAGTATTTT

j_call: TRBJ2-7
d_call: -
v_call: TRBV6-1
cdr3_aa: CASREGGVSYEQYF
cdr3_nt: TGTGCCAGCAGGGAAGGGGGGGTTTCCTACGAGCAGTACTTC